The 30 T cell receptor beta chains reported below all come from one sample, sequenced in a study of shared clonotypes between healthy human individuals. Generated by immunoSEQ multiplex PCR, the TCRdb table keeps only in-frame clones and is missing some. The sample shows about 2,500,000 clones, roughly 92% of them seen only once. Source material: naive CD4+ T cells sorted from blood. As for subset: CD45RA+ positively selected. The origin of the receptors is a man aged 18 to 29 in good health.

The chain couples TRBV6-6 to TRBJ2-2; TRBD2 aligns across 7 bases. This CDR3 is built from 14 residues. J was trimmed by 5 bases and V by 8 bases; bases with no gene match: 8. Per germline, CDR1 MNHNY and CDR2 SVGAGI (reference sequence). The CDR3 sequence: CASGGGPRTGELFF. The CDR3 DNA is TGTGCCAGCGGGGGAGGGCCCCGAACCGGGGAGCTGTTTTTT.

This chain joins TRBV6-5 and TRBJ1-6; D might be TRBD1 (5 bases). CDR1 and CDR2 (germline): MNHEY, SVGAGI. There are 13 residues in the CDR3. Trimming shortened V by 5 bases and J by 10 bases, and 12 bases separated the two germline ends. In nucleotides, the CDR3 is TGTGCCAGCAGTGTCCTGGGGGGGTCACCCCTCCACTTT. It is translated as CASSVLGGSPLHF.

In its sample, this clone was seen once. This rearrangement joins TRBV6-1 to TRBJ2-2; D is tentatively TRBD1 or TRBD2 (5 bases each). Germline CDR1 and CDR2: MNHNS and SASEGT. This CDR3 region has 15 residues. Trimming left V 1 base short and J 7 bases short, with 13 bases between. CDR3 bases: TGTGCCAGCAGTGAAGGGTTACCGGGGCTCGGGGAGCTGTTTTTT. This translates into CASSEGLPGLGELFF.

The chain couples TRBV19 to TRBJ2-7; possibly TRBD2 for D (6 bases). The CDR3 extends over 14 amino acids. With 10 bases removed from V and 4 bases from J, the gap between germline ends came to 20 bases. Germline V lookup: CDR1 LNHDA, CDR2 SQIVND (reference sequence). CDR3 nucleotides: TGTGCCATTCTGGACGGGGGAAAGGGTTACGAGCAGTACTTC. It yields the protein CAILDGGKGYEQYF. Complete variable domain (other parts from reference TRBV19 and TRBJ2-7): DGGITQSPKYLFRKEGQNVTLSCEQNLNHDAMYWYRQDPGQGLRLIYYSQIVNDFQKGDIAEGYSVSREKKESFPLTVTSAQKNPTAFYLCAILDGGKGYEQYFGPGTRLTVT.

V and J are TRBV4-3 and TRBJ2-5; weak D call: TRBD1 (6 bases). The CDR3 runs to 15 residues. CDR1 is LGHNA and CDR2 is YSLEER in the germline V gene. Trimming took 4 bases from V and 4 from J, leaving 16 bases between them. CDR3 region: CASSLSRARGETQYF. CDR3 DNA: TGCGCCAGCAGCCTAAGTCGGGCCAGGGGAGAGACCCAGTACTTC.

J is TRBJ2-1 and V is TRBV5-6, with 8 positions matching TRBD2. CDR1 SGHDT and CDR2 YYEEEE come from the germline V gene. The V gene end was trimmed by 2 bases and the J gene end by 6 bases; junction bases not matched to a gene: 7. This CDR3 comprises 15 residues. The CDR3 DNA follows: TGTGCCAGCAGCTTTGGGACTAGGCTCCTCAATGAGCAGTTCTTC. It codes for CASSFGTRLLNEQFF.

As for this clone: The same CDR3 also results from other DNA sequences found in this sample. The J gene is TRBJ2-1, the V gene TRBV2, with 7 bases identical to TRBD2. From germline, CDR1 is SNHLY and CDR2 FYNNEI. J gave up 4 bases and V 6 bases, and 6 bases lay outside the gene matches. CDR3 length: 14 residues. This CDR3 is CASSEKREYNEQFF. DNA for the CDR3: TGTGCCAGCAGCGAGAAGCGGGAATACAATGAGCAGTTCTTC. The entire variable domain, with the rest obtained from reference TRBV2 and TRBJ2-1, is as follows: EPEVTQTPSHQVTQMGQEVILRCVPISNHLYFYWYRQILGQKVEFLVSFYNNEISEKSEIFDDQFSVERPDGSNFTLKIRSTKLEDSAMYFCASSEKREYNEQFFGPGTRLTVL.

Regarding this clone: The same CDR3 also results from other DNA sequences found in this sample. The V and J genes are TRBV9 and TRBJ1-2, with D perhaps TRBD1 (5 bases). CDR3 length: 13 residues. Germline CDR1 is SGDLS and CDR2 is YYNGEE. Trimming took 0 bases from V and 6 from J, leaving 9 bases between them. In DNA, the CDR3 is TGTGCCAGCAGCGTAGATCGAGGGGATGGCTACACCTTC. Translation gives CASSVDRGDGYTF.

To note about this clone: The sample contains more than one DNA sequence encoding this CDR3. The rearrangement uses TRBV5-1 and TRBJ2-5; D may be TRBD1 or TRBD2 (6 bases each). The CDR3 sequence is 15 residues long. Trimming stripped 0 bases from V and 1 base from J, with 10 bases between. Germline V gene lookup returns CDR1 SGHRS and CDR2 YFSETQ. Written as DNA, the CDR3 is TGCGCCAGCAGCTTGGCGGGGGACATCCAAGAGACCCAGTACTTC. Translating it yields CASSLAGDIQETQYF.

The CDR3 spells CASSSTGRLAYEQYF. As DNA, the CDR3 is TGTGCCAGCAGTTCGACAGGCCGCCTTGCCTACGAGCAGTACTTC. This chain uses TRBV6-5 with TRBJ2-7, with D maybe TRBD1 (6 bases). The CDR3 spans 15 residues. The V gene's germline CDR1 is MNHEY and CDR2 SVGAGI. V lost 4 bases, J lost 2 bases, and 15 bases lay in between.

The chain carries TRBV10-3 and TRBJ1-1, with D perhaps TRBD1 (6 bases). Germline values: CDR1 ENHRY, CDR2 SYGVKD. The CDR3 extends over 13 amino acids. V was cut by 10 bases and J by 0 bases, with 12 bases left in between. CDR3 protein: CATRQAMNTEAFF. The DNA for the CDR3 is TGTGCCACCAGACAGGCCATGAACACTGAAGCTTTCTTT.

This chain connects TRBV6-6 to TRBJ1-4; D remains unclear. V dropped 10 bases and J dropped 10 bases, with 19 bases sitting between them. This CDR3 is 13 amino acids long. Germline CDR1 MNHNY, CDR2 SVGAGI (reference sequence). In nucleotides, the CDR3 is TGTGCCACCGTGACGGGCGCCAGCCGAAAACTGTTTTTT. This sequence encodes CATVTGASRKLFF.

The chain uses TRBV5-4 and TRBJ1-6, with D perhaps TRBD1 (6 bases). V was clipped by 4 bases and J by 0 bases, with 17 bases between them. The CDR3 covers 18 residues. CDR1 and CDR2 (germline): SGHNT, YYREEE (reference sequence). In DNA form, the CDR3 reads TGTGCCAGCAGCCACGAGGGGGGAGTGAGCTCCTATAATTCACCCCTCCACTTT. Translation gives CASSHEGGVSSYNSPLHF.

The V and J genes are TRBV7-6 and TRBJ2-7, with 15 bases that match TRBD2. Germline-derived CDR1 and CDR2 are SGHVS and FNYEAQ. CDR3 length equals 22 residues. V lost 0 bases, J lost 1 base, and 16 bases stayed unmatched. CDR3 sequence: CASSLASGAGTSGRSSSYEQYF. Here the CDR3 DNA reads TGTGCCAGCAGCTTAGCTTCGGGGGCCGGGACTAGCGGGAGGTCGTCTTCCTACGAGCAGTACTTC.

This sequence joins TRBV19 and TRBJ2-7; D gene unclear. The CDR3 is made up of 13 amino acids. Germline values: CDR1 LNHDA, CDR2 SQIVND (reference sequence). The V end lost 3 bases, the J end lost 2 bases, and 8 bases lay between the germline ends. The CDR3 region has the DNA TGTGCCAGTAGTATGGACGTAGCCTACGAGCAGTACTTC. Its protein product is CASSMDVAYEQYF. The entire variable domain, with the rest obtained from reference TRBV19 and TRBJ2-7, is as follows: DGGITQSPKYLFRKEGQNVTLSCEQNLNHDAMYWYRQDPGQGLRLIYYSQIVNDFQKGDIAEGYSVSREKKESFPLTVTSAQKNPTAFYLCASSMDVAYEQYFGPGTRLTVT.

The genes are TRBV20-1 and TRBJ2-7; 7 positions match TRBD1. J gave up 7 bases and V 7 bases, and 4 bases lay outside the gene matches. This CDR3 region has 10 residues. Looked up from germline, CDR1 is DFQATT and CDR2 is SNEGSKA (reference sequence). CDR3 nucleotides: TGCAGTGTTAAGGACAGGGAGCAGTACTTC. Translated, it gives CSVKDREQYF.

The chain is built from TRBV4-2 and TRBJ2-7; 10 bases map to TRBD2. The junction had 6 bases not matched to a gene; V was cut back by 1 base and J by 3 bases. The CDR3 is 16 amino acids. Germline-derived CDR1 and CDR2 are LGHNA and YNFKEQ. The CDR3 protein is CASSQGAPSGGYEQYF. The CDR3 DNA sequence: TGTGCCAGCAGCCAAGGTGCGCCTAGCGGGGGCTACGAGCAGTACTTC.

On this clone: Other DNA variants within this sample encode the same CDR3. This rearrangement joins TRBV18 to TRBJ1-2, with D tentatively TRBD1 (6 bases). The length of the CDR3 is 13 residues. Germline V gene lookup returns CDR1 KGHSH and CDR2 LQKENI. V was shortened by 6 bases and J by 2 bases, with 10 bases between the two germline ends. CDR3 amino acids: CASSPTGNYGYTF. The CDR3 region has the DNA TGTGCCAGCTCCCCCACAGGGAACTATGGCTACACCTTC. Variable domain in full (rest from reference TRBV18 and TRBJ1-2): NAGVMQNPRHLVRRRGQEARLRCSPMKGHSHVYWYRQLPEEGLKFMVYLQKENIIDESGMPKERFSAEFPKEGPSILRIQQVVRGDSAAYFCASSPTGNYGYTFGSGTRLTVV.

The CDR3 here is CASSPAGRYYGYTF. CDR3 DNA sequence: TGTGCCAGCAGTCCAGCGGGCAGATACTATGGCTACACCTTC. The chain links TRBV6-5 to TRBJ1-2; D is unclear. The ends were cut back, 5 bases at V and 3 bases at J, with 13 bases in the middle. CDR1 MNHEY and CDR2 SVGAGI come from the germline V gene. There are 14 residues in the CDR3.

The rearrangement links TRBV2 to TRBJ2-5; TRBD1 matches at 9 bases. The CDR3 covers 14 residues. The germline V gene has CDR1 SNHLY and CDR2 FYNNEI. Trimming took 7 bases from V and 4 from J; bases not matched to a gene: 7. In DNA, the CDR3 is TGTGCCAGCAAACGCGGACAGGGGCTAGAGACCCAGTACTTC. This codes for CASKRGQGLETQYF.

Of note for this clone: Other DNA sequences of this sample code for an identical CDR3. The chain is built from TRBV10-1 and TRBJ2-1, with TRBD1 identical over 9 bases. CDR3 length: 14 amino acids. With V trimmed by 5 bases and J by 4 bases, 3 bases remained unmatched. Per germline, CDR1 WNHNN and CDR2 SYGVQD (reference sequence). The DNA for the CDR3 is TGCGCCAGCAGTCCGGGACAGGGTTACAATGAGCAGTTCTTC. Protein product: CASSPGQGYNEQFF.

In regard to this clone: In the same sample, other DNA sequences code for this CDR3. V and J are TRBV19 and TRBJ1-1; a possible D gene is TRBD1 (6 bases). V lost 5 bases to trimming and J lost 1 base, with 8 bases between them. The CDR3 has 13 amino acids. The V gene's germline CDR1 is LNHDA and CDR2 SQIVND (reference sequence). CDR3: CASSEQGNTEAFF. The CDR3 nucleotides read TGTGCCAGTAGTGAACAGGGGAACACTGAAGCTTTCTTT.

The CDR3 loop is CASSDGTGPANTGELFF. DNA of the CDR3: TGCGCCAGCAGCGACGGGACAGGACCCGCGAACACCGGGGAGCTGTTTTTT. The chain recombines TRBV5-1 with TRBJ2-2; 8 bases match TRBD1. The CDR3 length is 17 residues. J gave up 0 bases and V 4 bases, and 8 bases lay outside the gene matches. CDR1 is SGHRS and CDR2 is YFSETQ in the germline V gene.

V usage is TRBV11-2 and J usage is TRBJ1-1, with TRBD1 as a possible D gene (5 bases). Germline V gene lookup returns CDR1 SGHAT and CDR2 FQNNGV. CDR3 length: 15 amino acids. V was clipped by 4 bases and J by 1 base, with 13 bases between them. The CDR3: CASSSGRGRNTEAFF. DNA of the CDR3: TGTGCCAGCAGCTCGGGGCGCGGAAGGAACACTGAAGCTTTCTTT.

This clone occurred once. The rearrangement links TRBV7-9 to TRBJ2-3; tentatively, D is TRBD1 or TRBD2 (6 bases each). The CDR3 runs 15 residues. Germline CDR1 and CDR2: SEHNR and FQNEAQ (reference sequence). Trimming cost V 5 bases and J 0 bases, with 12 bases left between them. The CDR3 region is CASSRGGLSTDTQYF. Here the CDR3 DNA reads TGTGCCAGCAGCCGAGGGGGACTGAGCACAGATACGCAGTATTTT.

This clone has only one observation. This chain connects TRBV10-1 to TRBJ2-7, with 8 bases fitting TRBD1. Germline V gene data show CDR1 as WNHNN and CDR2 as SYGVQD (reference sequence). V was pared by 6 bases and J by 7 bases, with 5 bases of the junction left unmatched. The CDR3 runs to 12 residues. CDR3 in DNA: TGCGCCAGCAGCGGACAGGGCGAAGAGCAGTACTTC. This gives the protein CASSGQGEEQYF.

The V and J genes are TRBV15 and TRBJ2-3, with a tentative D call TRBD1 (5 bases). Germline CDR1 and CDR2: LNHNV and YYDKDF (reference sequence). The CDR3 extends over 15 amino acids. V was pared by 1 base and J by 4 bases, with 12 bases between. The CDR3: CATSRGSGQADTQYF. CDR3 coding DNA: TGTGCCACCAGCAGAGGGTCAGGGCAGGCAGATACGCAGTATTTT.

This chain uses TRBV10-3 with TRBJ2-7; D perhaps matches TRBD1 (5 bases). There are 13 residues in the CDR3. V was cut by 8 bases and J by 2 bases, with 13 bases left in between. The V gene's germline CDR1 is ENHRY and CDR2 SYGVKD. DNA for the CDR3: TGTGCCATCCGGCAGGGAAATGCCTACGAGCAGTACTTC. This encodes CAIRQGNAYEQYF.

This clone was picked up one time. The chain couples TRBV18 to TRBJ2-7; the D gene is possibly TRBD1 (8 bases). CDR3 length: 16 amino acids. V was shortened by 4 bases and J by 6 bases, with 22 bases between the two germline ends. Per germline, CDR1 KGHSH and CDR2 LQKENI. Written as DNA, the CDR3 is TGTGCCAGCTCACTCACGCAAGGGACAGGCGGGAGCGAGCAGTACTTC. This encodes CASSLTQGTGGSEQYF.

This chain connects TRBV14 to TRBJ2-3; D is uncertain. V was trimmed by 4 bases and J by 7 bases, leaving 12 bases between them. Germline V lookup: CDR1 SGHDN, CDR2 FVKESK. This CDR3 is built from 13 residues. Here the CDR3 reads CASSPFQANTQYF. CDR3 DNA: TGTGCCAGCAGCCCGTTCCAAGCAAATACGCAGTATTTT.